Presented here are 22 T cell receptor beta chains from one specimen sequenced in a study of T-cell reconstitution after alpha-beta-depleted transplantation in children. Preparation of the TCRbeta library involved a method that used unique molecular identifiers. TCRdb re-analysed the PCR reads in MiXCR, keeping a single row per CDR3 protein. The repertoire has 640,000 or so distinct CDR3 sequences, roughly 17% of them found once; the top ten carry 0.8% to 1.1%. The starting material was PBMCs from the stem cell graft donor, obtained from the stem cell graft. The receptors derive from a human donor who donated a stem cell graft to a child with acute myeloid leukemia.

This clonotype was seen once. V usage is TRBV4-3 and J usage is TRBJ2-5, with 11 bases fitting TRBD2. The V gene's germline CDR1 is LGHNA and CDR2 YSLEER. Trimming removed 1 base from V and 3 bases from J; junction bases left unmatched: 7. The CDR3 is made up of 17 amino acids. This chain's CDR3 is CASSQGLAGRLKETQYF. CDR3 in DNA: TGCGCCAGCAGCCAAGGACTAGCGGGGAGACTAAAAGAGACCCAGTACTTC.

The V and J genes are TRBV3-1 and TRBJ1-6; 7 bases are shared with TRBD1. The CDR3 covers 13 residues. Germline CDR1 is LGHDT and CDR2 is YNNKEL (reference sequence). V lost 4 bases to trimming and J lost 15 bases; unmatched junction nucleotides: 9. In DNA, the CDR3 is TGTGCCAGCAGCCTTCGGACAGGTCCCCGCCTCCACTTT. Residues: CASSLRTGPRLHF. Filled out from reference TRBV3-1 and TRBJ1-6, the complete variable domain reads DTAVSQTPKYLVTQMGNDKSIKCEQNLGHDTMYWYKQDSKKFLKIMFSYNNKELIINETVPNRFSPKSPDKAHLNLHINSLELGDSAVYFCASSLRTGPRLHFGNGTRLTVT.

This clonotype was detected ten times or more. The chain carries TRBV29-1 and TRBJ2-3; 9 nucleotides match TRBD2. The CDR3 spans 15 residues. The germline V gene has CDR1 SQVTM and CDR2 ANQGSEA. V lost 6 bases and J lost 0; bases outside the gene matches: 7. Here the CDR3 reads CSVLCGGVSTDTQYF. The CDR3 DNA reads as TGCAGCGTCCTCTGCGGGGGGGTTAGCACAGATACGCAGTATTTT.

This clonotype has at least ten counts. This chain connects TRBV27 to TRBJ2-1; D is ambiguous. This CDR3 is 16 amino acids long. Germline V gene sequence: CDR1 MNHEY, CDR2 SMNVEV (reference sequence). The V end lost 5 bases, the J end lost 4 bases, and 18 bases lay between the germline ends. The CDR3, as DNA: TGTGCCAGCAGTCCGGCCGGGCTGTACAGATACAATGAGCAGTTCTTC. Translated: CASSPAGLYRYNEQFF.

The gene calls are TRBV12-3 or TRBV12-4 and TRBJ2-4; tentative D call: TRBD2 (5 bases). Trimming took 5 bases from V and 2 from J, leaving 16 bases between them. The CDR3 has 16 amino acids. The CDR3 spells CASSRGQLGSKNIQYF. The CDR3, as DNA: TGTGCCAGCAGTCGCGGGCAGCTGGGATCCAAAAACATTCAGTACTTC.

This clonotype came up many times. V is TRBV29-1 and J is TRBJ2-1, with 9 bases matching TRBD1. J lost 3 bases, V lost 6 bases, and 6 bases had no gene match. This CDR3 comprises 14 residues. Germline V gives CDR1 SQVTM, CDR2 ANQGSEA. The CDR3 DNA follows: TGCAGCGTCTACCCGACAGGGGGCTACAATGAGCAGTTCTTC. Its translation: CSVYPTGGYNEQFF.

The chain employs TRBV7-9 and TRBJ1-5; D remains ambiguous. This CDR3 has 14 amino acids. With 5 bases removed from V and 0 bases from J, the gap between germline ends came to 8 bases. CDR1 and CDR2 from the germline V gene are SEHNR and FQNEAQ (reference sequence). The CDR3 coding sequence is TGTGCCAGCAGCCCTGTCGGTAGCAATCAGCCCCAGCATTTT. Its protein product is CASSPVGSNQPQHF.

The chain carries TRBV7-2 and TRBJ2-1, with 8 bases lining up with TRBD2. The germline V gene has CDR1 SGHTA and CDR2 FQGNSA. V was pared by 4 bases and J by 8 bases, with 16 bases of the junction left unmatched. The CDR3 is made up of 17 amino acids. The chain's CDR3 is CASSSPGRGVSRYEQFF. The CDR3 region has the DNA TGTGCCAGCAGCTCTCCAGGGCGGGGGGTCTCTCGGTATGAGCAGTTCTTC.

The J gene is TRBJ1-1, the V gene TRBV12-3 or TRBV12-4; possibly TRBD1 for D (5 bases). The V and J ends lost 3 bases and 2 bases respectively, with 13 bases between them. There are 15 residues in the CDR3. CDR3 in amino acids: CASSFRVGLNTEAFF. Written as DNA, the CDR3 is TGTGCCAGCAGTTTCAGGGTTGGGCTCAACACTGAAGCTTTCTTT.

In this sample, this clonotype turned up many times. This sequence joins TRBV12-3 or TRBV12-4 and TRBJ2-7; 9 bases are a match to TRBD2. This CDR3 is 15 amino acids long. V was pared by 3 bases and J by 4 bases, with 7 bases of the junction left unmatched. CDR3 in amino acids: CASSFGTSYGYEQYF. In DNA form, the CDR3 reads TGTGCCAGCAGTTTCGGGACTAGCTATGGGTACGAGCAGTACTTC.

This clonotype was counted a few times. The chain recombines TRBV4-2 with TRBJ2-3; 13 bases agree with TRBD2. The CDR3 runs to 16 residues. Germline V gene lookup returns CDR1 LGHNA and CDR2 YNFKEQ. J gave up 5 bases and V 4 bases, and 6 bases lay outside the gene matches. The CDR3: CASSPRTSGGQDTQYF. In DNA, the CDR3 is TGTGCCAGCAGCCCCCGGACTAGCGGGGGCCAAGATACGCAGTATTTT.

At least ten counts were recorded for this clonotype. The J gene is TRBJ2-1, the V gene TRBV20-1, with D perhaps matching TRBD2 (6 bases). The CDR3 sequence is 13 residues long. The V and J ends lost 5 bases and 3 bases respectively, with 11 bases between them. CDR1 DFQATT and CDR2 SNEGSKA come from the germline V gene (reference sequence). The CDR3 DNA follows: TGCAGTGCTTTAATGGGACTCTACAATGAGCAGTTCTTC. This gives the protein CSALMGLYNEQFF.

This clonotype was observed at least ten times. The chain uses TRBV20-1 and TRBJ1-5, with a tentative D call TRBD1 (5 bases). The CDR3 loop spans 14 amino acids. The germline gives CDR1 DFQATT, CDR2 SNEGSKA (reference sequence). Trimming stripped 6 bases from V and 7 bases from J, with 19 bases between. CDR3 loop: CSASPGGEGQPQHF. The CDR3 nucleotides read TGCAGTGCAAGTCCGGGGGGAGAAGGACAGCCCCAGCATTTT.

This clonotype has just a few counts. The chain joins TRBV7-2 to TRBJ2-3; 7 positions match TRBD1. V gave up 5 bases and J gave up 11 bases; unmatched junction bases: 22. The CDR3 sequence is 17 residues long. Germline V gives CDR1 SGHTA, CDR2 FQGNSA. For the CDR3, the DNA is TGTGCCAGCAGCACCCAGCGACAGGGTGGGTTTAATTTAGAGCAGTATTTT. This gives the protein CASSTQRQGGFNLEQYF.

This sequence joins TRBV6-1 and TRBJ2-1, with 9 positions matching TRBD2. The CDR3 is 17 residues long. CDR1 is MNHNS and CDR2 is SASEGT in the germline V gene. Unmatched junction bases numbered 7, after V lost 2 bases and J lost 2 bases. This CDR3 is CASSEPSGGWTYNEQFF. The CDR3 nucleotides read TGTGCCAGCAGTGAACCCAGCGGGGGGTGGACCTACAATGAGCAGTTCTTC.

This clonotype was counted many times. The CDR3 coding sequence is TGCAGTGCATCCGGGACGTACCAAGAGACCCAGTACTTC. Its translation is CSASGTYQETQYF. The chain is built from TRBV20-1 and TRBJ2-5, with D perhaps being TRBD1 or TRBD2 (5 bases each). CDR1 DFQATT and CDR2 SNEGSKA come from the germline V gene (reference sequence). V gave up 6 bases and J gave up 0 bases, with 11 bases separating them. The CDR3 totals 13 residues.

This clonotype showed up many times. V usage is TRBV20-1 and J usage is TRBJ2-1, with a tentative D call TRBD2 (6 bases). Between the trimmed V and J ends, which lost 5 bases and 3 bases, there was a span of 11 bases. CDR1 and CDR2 from the germline V gene are DFQATT and SNEGSKA (reference sequence). The CDR3 consists of 13 residues. The CDR3 DNA follows: TGCAGTGCTCCGGGACTTATCTACAATGAGCAGTTCTTC. Amino acids: CSAPGLIYNEQFF.

This clonotype was seen a handful of times. J is TRBJ2-7 and V is TRBV7-2; D is undetermined. CDR1 is SGHTA, CDR2 FQGNSA, per germline. V was trimmed by 2 bases and J by 5 bases, leaving 19 bases between them. The CDR3 runs 16 residues. CDR3 sequence: CASSLSRRPLSDEQYF. The CDR3 region has the DNA TGTGCCAGCAGCTTAAGTCGCCGACCCCTATCGGACGAGCAGTACTTC.

V is TRBV7-9 and J is TRBJ1-2; weak D call: TRBD1 (5 bases). The germline V and J ends were trimmed by 4 bases and 0 bases, with 9 bases remaining between them. The CDR3 runs to 14 residues. Germline V lookup: CDR1 SEHNR, CDR2 FQNEAQ (reference sequence). CDR3 DNA sequence: TGTGCCAGCAGCTGGCCGGGACCTAACTATGGCTACACCTTC. It codes for CASSWPGPNYGYTF. Variable domain in full (rest from reference TRBV7-9 and TRBJ1-2): DTGVSQNPRHKITKRGQNVTFRCDPISEHNRLYWYRQTLGQGPEFLTYFQNEAQLEKSRLLSDRFSAERPKGSFSTLEIQRTEQGDSAMYLCASSWPGPNYGYTFGSGTRLTVV.

This clonotype was detected ten times or more. This chain connects TRBV9 to TRBJ2-1; D assignment may be TRBD1 or TRBD2 (6 bases each). CDR1 SGDLS and CDR2 YYNGEE come from the germline V gene. The CDR3 consists of 15 residues. V was pared by 4 bases and J by 7 bases, with 18 bases between. The CDR3 loop is CASSLQTGAGNEQFF. The CDR3, as DNA: TGTGCCAGCAGCCTCCAGACGGGGGCAGGGAATGAGCAGTTCTTC.

The gene calls are TRBV20-1 and TRBJ2-1; D unresolved. Germline CDR1 and CDR2: DFQATT and SNEGSKA (reference sequence). Trimming cost V 0 bases and J 2 bases, with 11 bases left between them. The CDR3 has 15 amino acids. The CDR3 DNA reads as TGCAGTGCTAGAGATCGCAGGAGACCCTACAATGAGCAGTTCTTC. Amino acid sequence: CSARDRRRPYNEQFF.

The sample holds many counts of this clonotype. V gene TRBV29-1 combines with J gene TRBJ2-4, with D maybe TRBD1 (5 bases). V gave up 2 bases and J gave up 0 bases, with 8 bases separating them. The CDR3 is 14 amino acids. Germline V gene data show CDR1 as SQVTM and CDR2 as ANQGSEA. CDR3 nucleotide sequence: TGCAGCGTTGAAAGACAGCTAGCCAAAAACATTCAGTACTTC. The encoded protein is CSVERQLAKNIQYF.